This TCR beta chain was sequenced for a study of immune heterogeneity within non-small cell lung tumors. The wider study: The tumors comprised a handful of squamous cell carcinomas, around ten non-squamous carcinomas and 1 not otherwise specified. Study conclusions and caveats: Recurrence of identical dominant CDR3 beta clonotypes was observed across tumor sites within a patient, alongside site-unique high-frequency clones. Local tumor mutational burden, with an R of about 0.34, correlated moderately but significantly with local T-cell clonality.

This clonotype has just a few counts. The antigen remains undetermined. With 600 ng used per sample, the template was genomic DNA from bulk tumor. Multiple biopsies spaced far apart were taken from each primary tumor during surgery. Patients had untreated, newly diagnosed non-small cell lung cancer and underwent curative surgery. Germline CDR1 is SGHRS and CDR2 is YFSETQ. This CDR3 has 16 residues. The trim removed 4 bases at V and 2 bases at J, leaving 10 bases unmatched. With 32 V and 13 J primers, multiplex PCR amplified the TCR beta CDR3. MiXCR was run by TCRdb on the multiplex PCR reads, yielding one entry per CDR3 protein. This sample has 15,000 to 20,000 distinct CDR3 sequences, with under 30% found just once.

This sequence was found in a man aged 35-49 years with non-small cell lung cancer. Sequencing used lung tumor tissue. This chain links TRBV5-1 with TRBJ2-3, with 7 positions matching TRBD1. CDR3 residues: CASSRDRLGTTDTQYF. CDR3 nucleotides: TGCGCCAGCAGCAGGGACAGATTGGGAACCACAGATACGCAGTATTTT.